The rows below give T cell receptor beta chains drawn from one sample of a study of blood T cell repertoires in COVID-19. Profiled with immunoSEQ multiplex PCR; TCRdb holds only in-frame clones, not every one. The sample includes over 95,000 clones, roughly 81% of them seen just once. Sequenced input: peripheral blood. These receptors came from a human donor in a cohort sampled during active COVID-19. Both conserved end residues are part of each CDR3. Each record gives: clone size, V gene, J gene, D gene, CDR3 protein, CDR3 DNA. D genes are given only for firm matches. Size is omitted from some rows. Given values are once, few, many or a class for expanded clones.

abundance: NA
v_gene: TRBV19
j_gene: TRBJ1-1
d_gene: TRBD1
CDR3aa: CASRPGQGTPNTEAFF
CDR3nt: TGTGCCAGTAGACCGGGACAGGGGACTCCGAACACTGAAGCTTTCTTT

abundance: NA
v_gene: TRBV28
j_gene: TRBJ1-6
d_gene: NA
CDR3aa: CASSSLVGSYNSPLHF
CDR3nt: TGTGCCAGCAGCTCCTTGGTCGGCTCCTATAATTCACCCCTCCACTTT

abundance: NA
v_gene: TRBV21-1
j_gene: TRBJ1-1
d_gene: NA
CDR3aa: CAIYRELNTEAFF
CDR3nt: TGTGCCATCTACAGGGAATTAAACACTGAAGCTTTCTTT

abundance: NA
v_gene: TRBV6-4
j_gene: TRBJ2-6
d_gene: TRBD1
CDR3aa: CASSETGLSGANVLTF
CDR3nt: TGTGCCAGCAGTGAGACAGGGCTCTCTGGGGCCAACGTCCTGACTTTC

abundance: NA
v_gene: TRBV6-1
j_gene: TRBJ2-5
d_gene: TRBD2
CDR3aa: CASSEFSGGGRLGETQYF
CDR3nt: TGTGCCAGCAGTGAGTTTAGCGGGGGGGGCCGATTAGGAGAGACCCAGTACTTC

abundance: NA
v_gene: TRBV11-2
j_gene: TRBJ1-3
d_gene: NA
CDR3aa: CASSRGSGSGNTIYF
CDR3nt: TGTGCCAGCAGCCGGGGGTCTGGTTCCGGAAACACCATATATTTT

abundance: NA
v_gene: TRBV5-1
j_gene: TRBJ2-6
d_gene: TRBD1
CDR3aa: CASSTSGTGFSGANVLTF
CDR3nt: TGCGCCAGCAGCACGTCAGGGACAGGATTTTCTGGGGCCAACGTCCTGACTTTC

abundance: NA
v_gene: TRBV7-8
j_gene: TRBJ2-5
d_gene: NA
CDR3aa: CASSLSGETQYF
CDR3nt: TGTGCCAGCAGCTTATCCGGAGAGACCCAGTACTTC

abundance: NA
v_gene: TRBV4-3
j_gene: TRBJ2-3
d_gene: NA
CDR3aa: CASSQDKGWGGTDTQYF
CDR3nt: TGCGCCAGCAGCCAAGATAAGGGATGGGGAGGCACAGATACGCAGTATTTT

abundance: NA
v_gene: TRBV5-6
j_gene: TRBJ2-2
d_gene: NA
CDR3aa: CASSLGQSSAGELFF
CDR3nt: TGTGCCAGCAGCTTAGGACAGAGCAGCGCCGGGGAGCTGTTTTTT

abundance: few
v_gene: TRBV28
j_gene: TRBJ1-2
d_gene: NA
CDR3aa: CASSRLRGTNYGYTF
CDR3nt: TGTGCCAGCAGTCGACTCAGGGGAACTAACTATGGCTACACCTTC

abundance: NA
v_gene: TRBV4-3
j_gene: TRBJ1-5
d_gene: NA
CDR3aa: CASSQAVGGNNQPQHF
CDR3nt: TGCGCCAGCAGCCAAGCCGTGGGGGGAAACAATCAGCCCCAGCATTTT

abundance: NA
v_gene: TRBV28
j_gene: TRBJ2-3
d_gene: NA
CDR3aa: CASSSVGGLRSTDTQYF
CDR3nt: TGTGCCAGCAGTTCCGTTGGGGGCCTTAGGAGCACAGATACGCAGTATTTT

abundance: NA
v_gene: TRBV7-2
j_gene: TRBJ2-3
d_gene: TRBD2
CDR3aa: CASSLGLRTSGASTDTQYF
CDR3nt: TGTGCCAGCAGCTTAGGTTTGCGGACTAGCGGGGCTAGCACAGATACGCAGTATTTT

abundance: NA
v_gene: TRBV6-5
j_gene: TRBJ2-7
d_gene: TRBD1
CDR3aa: CASSYAGQGAYEQYF
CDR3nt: TGTGCCAGCAGTTACGCAGGACAGGGGGCCTACGAGCAGTACTTC

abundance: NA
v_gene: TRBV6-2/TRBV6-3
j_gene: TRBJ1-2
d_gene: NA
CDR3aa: CASSYRQGSNYGYTF
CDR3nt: TGTGCCAGCAGTTACCGCCAGGGGTCTAACTATGGCTACACCTTC

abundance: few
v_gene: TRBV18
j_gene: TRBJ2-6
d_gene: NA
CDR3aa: CASSNERGLAGANVLTF
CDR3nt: TGTGCCAGCTCTAACGAAAGGGGATTGGCTGGGGCCAACGTCCTGACTTTC

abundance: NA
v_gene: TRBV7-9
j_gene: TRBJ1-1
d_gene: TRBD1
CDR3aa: CASSLVRGLNTEAFF
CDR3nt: TGTGCCAGCAGCTTAGTGAGGGGGCTGAACACTGAAGCTTTCTTT

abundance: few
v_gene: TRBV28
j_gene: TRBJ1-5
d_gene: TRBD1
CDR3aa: CASRQGAGNQPQHF
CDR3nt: TGTGCCAGCAGGCAGGGGGCTGGCAATCAGCCCCAGCATTTT

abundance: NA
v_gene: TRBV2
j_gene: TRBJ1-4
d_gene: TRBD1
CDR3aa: CASTDRGGEKLFF
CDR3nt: TGTGCCAGCACGGACAGGGGAGGTGAAAAACTGTTTTTT

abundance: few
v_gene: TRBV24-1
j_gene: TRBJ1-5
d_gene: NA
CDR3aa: CATTRGGIYQPQHF
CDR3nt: TGTGCCACCACAAGGGGGGGGATTTATCAGCCCCAGCATTTT

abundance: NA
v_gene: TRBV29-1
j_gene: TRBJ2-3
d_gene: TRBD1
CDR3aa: CSVWGLTGEADTQYF
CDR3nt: TGCAGCGTATGGGGGTTGACAGGGGAGGCAGATACGCAGTATTTT

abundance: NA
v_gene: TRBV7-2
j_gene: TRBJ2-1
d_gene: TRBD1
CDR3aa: CASSLVPGGNEQFF
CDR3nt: TGTGCCAGCAGCTTAGTGCCAGGGGGCAATGAGCAGTTCTTC

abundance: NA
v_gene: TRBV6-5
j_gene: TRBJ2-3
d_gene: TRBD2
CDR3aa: CASSSGGGVTDTQYF
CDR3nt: TGTGCCAGCAGTTCCGGTGGGGGGGTGACAGATACGCAGTATTTT

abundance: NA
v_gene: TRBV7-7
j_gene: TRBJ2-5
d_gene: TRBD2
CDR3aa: CASSLVTSGQETQYF
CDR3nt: TGTGCCAGCAGCTTAGTGACTAGCGGCCAAGAGACCCAGTACTTC

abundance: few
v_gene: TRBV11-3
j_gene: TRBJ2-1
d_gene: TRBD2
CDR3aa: CASSLVGLAYNEQFF
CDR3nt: TGTGCCAGCAGCTTAGTGGGACTAGCGTACAATGAGCAGTTCTTC

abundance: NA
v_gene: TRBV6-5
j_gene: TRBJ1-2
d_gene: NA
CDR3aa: CASSRSDGNYGYTF
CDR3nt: TGTGCCAGCAGCCGGAGTGACGGTAACTATGGCTACACCTTC

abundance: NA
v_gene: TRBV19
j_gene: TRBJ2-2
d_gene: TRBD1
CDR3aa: CASSTDRVSNGELFF
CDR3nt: TGTGCCAGTAGTACCGACAGGGTGTCCAACGGGGAGCTGTTTTTT

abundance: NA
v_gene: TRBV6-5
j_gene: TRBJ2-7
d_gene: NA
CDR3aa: CASSYSGTLPYEQYF
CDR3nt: TGTGCCAGCAGTTACTCCGGGACACTTCCCTACGAGCAGTACTTC